One sample yielded the 10 T cell receptor beta chains listed below, sequenced in a study of cytomegalovirus exposure and HLA in healthy donors. The PCR employed 60 Vbeta primers together with 13 Jbeta primers. Produced via immunoSEQ multiplex PCR; TCRdb's table is partial and in-frame only. The data contain fewer than 250,000 clones, 79% of them singletons. Material for sequencing was PBMCs. All receptors derive from a male donor in good health and CMV-seropositive.

This rearrangement joins TRBV19 to TRBJ1-3; no clear D gene. This CDR3 region has 17 residues. Germline assignment: CDR1 LNHDA and CDR2 SQIVND (reference sequence). The V and J ends lost 3 bases and 3 bases respectively, with 18 bases between them. The CDR3 DNA reads TGTGCCAGTAGTATGATGGGAGGCGGCGGGGTTGGAAACACCATATATTTT. Translating it yields CASSMMGGGGVGNTIYF.

The rearrangement uses TRBV4-3 and TRBJ2-5; maybe TRBD1 (5 bases). Between the trimmed V and J ends, which lost 4 bases and 2 bases, there was a span of 14 bases. Germline CDR1 is LGHNA and CDR2 is YSLEER. The CDR3 has 15 amino acids. The DNA of the CDR3 is TGCGCCAGCAGCCTAAATACAGGACCACAAGAGACCCAGTACTTC. Protein sequence: CASSLNTGPQETQYF.

J is TRBJ2-3 and V is TRBV19; a possible D gene is TRBD1 (6 bases). Deletions cut 4 bases from V and 0 bases from J, with 17 bases between. The V gene's germline CDR1 is LNHDA and CDR2 SQIVND (reference sequence). This CDR3 is built from 17 residues. CDR3 residues: CASSTGAHGESTDTQYF. The CDR3 coding sequence is TGTGCCAGTAGTACAGGGGCCCATGGAGAGAGCACAGATACGCAGTATTTT.

The chain has TRBV5-1 and TRBJ2-7; D remains unclear. This CDR3 is built from 12 residues. Germline V gives CDR1 SGHRS, CDR2 YFSETQ. The V end was cut by 3 bases, the J end by 4 bases, with 8 bases between. The CDR3 DNA sequence: TGCGCCAGCAGCTCTACAGTGTACGAGCAGTACTTC. Translating gives CASSSTVYEQYF.

V gene TRBV28 combines with J gene TRBJ1-5; D unresolved. The CDR3 is 13 residues long. V lost 4 bases to trimming and J lost 5 bases, with 9 bases between them. The germline V gene has CDR1 MDHEN and CDR2 SYDVKM. CDR3 nucleotides: TGTGCCAGCAGTTATGGGAGCCATCAGCCCCAGCATTTT. It yields the protein CASSYGSHQPQHF.

The V call is TRBV21-1, the J call TRBJ2-3; the table's D call of TRBD2 was not tested on the DNA. TRBV21-1 is listed as a pseudogene. This CDR3 has 14 residues. Here the CDR3 DNA reads TGTGCCACCCACACTAGCGGGAGGTTCGATACGCAGTATTTT. Residues: CATHTSGRFDTQYF.

The chain carries TRBV7-3 and TRBJ1-2, with D perhaps TRBD1 (5 bases). The V gene lost 0 bases and the J gene lost 6 bases, with 8 bases spanning the gap. CDR1 and CDR2 (germline): SGHTA, FQGTGA. This CDR3 has 13 amino acids. CDR3 nucleotides: TGTGCCAGCAGCTTAACAACAGGCAATGGCTACACCTTC. Translated: CASSLTTGNGYTF.

V and J are TRBV28 and TRBJ2-6, with unresolved D. V lost 6 bases, J lost 13 bases, and 13 bases lay in between. Germline values: CDR1 MDHEN, CDR2 SYDVKM. This CDR3 has 12 residues. The CDR3 DNA reads as TGTGCCAGCAGCATTCTATCCGGGGTCCTGACTTTC. It codes for CASSILSGVLTF.

The J gene is TRBJ2-2, the V gene TRBV5-1; 12 bases align to TRBD1. The V gene's germline CDR1 is SGHRS and CDR2 YFSETQ. Trimming removed 3 bases from V and 0 bases from J; junction bases left unmatched: 9. CDR3 length equals 19 residues. This CDR3 reads CASSWLLGTGGTNTGELFF. The CDR3 bases are TGCGCCAGCAGCTGGCTCCTCGGGACAGGGGGCACGAACACCGGGGAGCTGTTTTTT.

The rearrangement uses TRBV27 and TRBJ1-2; TRBD1 might be the D (5 bases). Deletions cut 6 bases from V and 7 bases from J, with 18 bases between. This CDR3 region has 14 residues. The V gene's germline CDR1 is MNHEY and CDR2 SMNVEV (reference sequence). The CDR3 DNA sequence: TGTGCCAGCAGCGCTGACTCCGGACATCTTGGCTACACCTTC. Its protein is CASSADSGHLGYTF.